A single sample gave rise to the 12 T cell receptor beta chains below, sequenced in a study of spatial heterogeneity in lung cancer. Time point defined: blood at routine non-recurrence follow-up after resection. The sequenced material consisted of unsorted whole RNA from tumor, nontumor lung or frozen PBMC. TCRdb redid the calling of the 5' RACE reads with MiXCR, one entry per CDR3 protein. The table shows roughly 120,000 distinct CDR3 sequences, with less than 15% occurring only once. This material consisted of PBMCs, taken at follow-up. The receptors originated from a male donor with early-stage non-small cell lung cancer.

The sample holds a few counts of this clonotype. This chain joins TRBV12-3 or TRBV12-4 and TRBJ1-3; D is unresolved. This CDR3 spans 14 amino acids. The germline V and J ends were trimmed by 2 bases and 0 bases, with 5 bases remaining between them. CDR3 sequence reads: CASSLQASGNTIYF. The CDR3 DNA follows: TGTGCCAGCAGTTTACAGGCCTCTGGAAACACCATATATTTT.

The chain employs TRBV3-1 and TRBJ1-2; D ambiguous. The CDR3 length is 14 residues. Germline V CDR1 and CDR2: LGHDT, YNNKEL (reference sequence). Trimming removed 3 bases from V and 7 bases from J, with 15 bases in between. CDR3 residues: CASSHRTDSPGYTF. The CDR3 coding sequence is TGTGCCAGCAGCCACCGGACGGATTCGCCTGGCTACACCTTC. The whole variable domain, filled in from reference TRBV3-1 and TRBJ1-2, reads DTAVSQTPKYLVTQMGNDKSIKCEQNLGHDTMYWYKQDSKKFLKIMFSYNNKELIINETVPNRFSPKSPDKAHLNLHINSLELGDSAVYFCASSHRTDSPGYTFGSGTRLTVV.

This clonotype has a count of ten or more. This chain connects TRBV7-8 to TRBJ1-4, with a tentative D call TRBD1 (5 bases). There are 15 residues in the CDR3. Germline V gives CDR1 SGHVS, CDR2 FQNEAQ. With 3 bases removed from V and 4 bases from J, the gap between germline ends came to 12 bases. The CDR3 nucleotides read TGTGCCAGCAGCTTGCGCAGGGCCTATAATGAAAAACTGTTTTTT. Its translation is CASSLRRAYNEKLFF. The entire variable domain, with the rest obtained from reference TRBV7-8 and TRBJ1-4, is as follows: GAGVSQSPRYKVAKRGQDVALRCDPISGHVSLFWYQQALGQGPEFLTYFQNEAQLDKSGLPSDRFFAERPEGSVSTLKIQRTQQEDSAVYLCASSLRRAYNEKLFFGSGTQLSVL.

This clonotype was seen only a few times. The V and J genes are TRBV23-1 and TRBJ2-1, with D perhaps matching TRBD2 (6 bases). TRBV23-1 is recorded as an ORF, its role being uncertain. V shed 10 bases and J shed 0 bases, with 16 bases lying between them. The CDR3 is 15 residues long. In DNA, the CDR3 is TGCGCCAACGAACTACGGGGGACCTCCTACAATGAGCAGTTCTTC. This sequence encodes CANELRGTSYNEQFF.

Only a few counts were recorded for this clonotype. The chain links TRBV4-1 to TRBJ1-5; 8 nucleotides match TRBD1. This CDR3 region has 16 residues. The trim removed 0 bases at V and 4 bases at J, leaving 5 bases unmatched. Germline assignment: CDR1 MGHRA and CDR2 YSYEKL. The CDR3 loop is CASSQEGRGRNQPQHF. The CDR3 coding sequence is TGCGCCAGCAGCCAAGAAGGCAGGGGGCGGAATCAGCCCCAGCATTTT.

This clonotype was seen a handful of times. The V gene is TRBV18, the J gene TRBJ2-4; D remains ambiguous. Germline lookup yields CDR1 KGHSH and CDR2 LQKENI. The CDR3 loop spans 15 amino acids. The germline V and J ends were trimmed by 0 bases and 2 bases, with 8 bases remaining between them. CDR3 bases: TGTGCCAGCTCACCACCGGAAGGAACCAAAAACATTCAGTACTTC. Protein product: CASSPPEGTKNIQYF.

This clonotype was counted a few times. The CDR3 DNA reads as TGTGCCATCAGTGTCCAGGGACAATCCGGGGCCAACGTCCTGACTTTC. Translation gives CAISVQGQSGANVLTF. V and J are TRBV10-3 and TRBJ2-6; possible D gene TRBD1, 6 bases. The V and J ends lost 4 bases and 4 bases respectively, with 14 bases between them. Germline loops: CDR1 ENHRY, CDR2 SYGVKD. This CDR3 comprises 16 residues.

This clonotype was seen repeatedly, ten times or more. The chain employs TRBV20-1 and TRBJ1-5; TRBD1 is a possible D gene (5 bases). The germline V gene has CDR1 DFQATT and CDR2 SNEGSKA (reference sequence). This CDR3 comprises 15 residues. Trimming took 4 bases from V and 3 from J, leaving 16 bases between them. Written as DNA, the CDR3 is TGCAGTGCTAAAATGACGGGGACTCTCAATCAGCCCCAGCATTTT. Translated: CSAKMTGTLNQPQHF.

This clonotype was recorded many times. The chain uses TRBV5-4 and TRBJ2-7; a possible D gene is TRBD1 (6 bases). Germline V gene data show CDR1 as SGHNT and CDR2 as YYREEE (reference sequence). This CDR3 comprises 14 residues. V lost 4 bases to trimming and J lost 0 bases, with 11 bases between them. The chain's CDR3 is CASSVDRSSYEQYF. The CDR3 DNA is TGTGCCAGCAGCGTTGACAGGAGCTCCTACGAGCAGTACTTC.

V usage is TRBV7-3 and J usage is TRBJ1-2, with unresolved D. The CDR3 length is 14 residues. The V gene's germline CDR1 is SGHTA and CDR2 FQGTGA. V lost 1 base and J lost 2, with 8 bases in between. CDR3 residues: CASSLNAGNYGYTF. For the CDR3, the DNA is TGTGCCAGCAGCTTAAATGCAGGAAACTATGGCTACACCTTC.

In this sample, this clonotype turned up a few times. The rearrangement links TRBV6-1 to TRBJ1-1; 7 positions agree with TRBD1. CDR1 is MNHNS and CDR2 is SASEGT in the germline V gene. J lost 5 bases, V lost 6 bases, and 9 bases had no gene match. The CDR3 spans 14 residues. The CDR3 sequence is CASSANRGRTEAFF. The DNA for the CDR3 is TGTGCCAGCAGCGCTAACAGGGGACGTACTGAAGCTTTCTTT.

This chain uses TRBV6-5 with TRBJ2-4, with 7 bases identical to TRBD2. Trimming took 6 bases from V and 7 from J; bases not matched to a gene: 9. From germline, CDR1 is MNHEY and CDR2 SVGAGI. The length of the CDR3 is 14 residues. CDR3 nucleotide sequence: TGTGCCAGCAGGGGGCTCGGGAGGCAGAACATTCAGTACTTC. Its translation: CASRGLGRQNIQYF.